These T cell receptor beta chains were read from a single sample in a study of shared clonotypes between healthy human individuals. Some clones are missing from TCRdb's copy, which holds only in-frame ones; the method was immunoSEQ multiplex PCR. The data contain some 2,000,000 clones, approximately 94% of them seen just once; the ten biggest clones take up roughly 0.13%. Sequencing was done on a sample of naive CD4+ T cells sorted from blood. The receptor set was obtained from a man aged 18 to 35 in good health. Each CDR3 is given with its conserved first and last residue. A D gene is named only where the DNA matches it firmly. Clone size is given for some rows only: seen once, a few or many times, or a class if the clone is expanded.

>11|TRBJ1-1|NA|TRBV18|NA
CASSPIHEAFF
TGTGCCAGCTCACCGATTCACGAAGCTTTCTTT
>11|TRBJ2-2|NA|TRBV2|once
CASSELGELFF
TGTGCCAGCAGTGAACTCGGGGAGCTGTTTTTT
>14|TRBJ1-1|NA|TRBV5-1|NA
CASSLGAVVTEAFF
TGCGCCAGCAGCTTGGGGGCTGTGGTTACTGAAGCTTTCTTT
>15|TRBJ2-5|TRBD1|TRBV2|NA
CASSAAGTAVETQYF
TGTGCCAGCAGCGCAGCTGGGACAGCCGTTGAGACCCAGTACTTC
>13|TRBJ2-1|NA|TRBV7-9|once
CASSLGGPGEQFF
TGTGCCAGCAGCTTAGGGGGCCCCGGTGAGCAGTTCTTC
>13|TRBJ2-7|NA|TRBV9|NA
CASSRENGYEQYF
TGTGCCAGCAGCCGAGAAAACGGGTACGAGCAGTACTTC
>15|TRBJ2-5|NA|TRBV5-4|NA
CASSFGHPGRETQYF
TGTGCCAGCAGCTTCGGACACCCGGGGCGGGAGACCCAGTACTTC
>17|TRBJ2-5|TRBD2|TRBV5-1|NA
CASSFGTSGGVQETQYF
TGCGCCAGCAGCTTTGGGACTAGCGGGGGCGTCCAAGAGACCCAGTACTTC
>14|TRBJ1-2|NA|TRBV19|NA
CASIQTTRNYGYTF
TGTGCCAGTATTCAAACAACACGTAACTATGGCTACACCTTC
>16|TRBJ2-7|TRBD1|TRBV7-9|NA
CASSSLQRTGGYEQYF
TGTGCCAGCAGCTCTCTGCAAAGGACAGGGGGCTACGAGCAGTACTTC
>16|TRBJ1-5|NA|TRBV5-4|NA
CASSKQPGSGDQPQHF
TGTGCCAGCAGCAAACAACCGGGCTCTGGGGATCAGCCCCAGCATTTT
>16|TRBJ2-6|NA|TRBV25-1|NA
CASSGLGSSGANVLTF
TGTGCCAGCAGTGGTCTGGGCAGCTCTGGGGCCAACGTCCTGACTTTC
>15|TRBJ1-4|NA|TRBV5-6|NA
CASSAHGGPNEKLFF
TGTGCCAGCAGCGCACATGGGGGGCCTAATGAAAAACTGTTTTTT
>14|TRBJ2-1|TRBD2|TRBV19|once
CASSKRETYNEQFF
TGTGCCAGTAGCAAGCGGGAGACCTACAATGAGCAGTTCTTC
>15|TRBJ1-2|TRBD1|TRBV7-2|NA
CASSDPGTGLVGYTF
TGTGCCAGCAGCGACCCCGGGACAGGGTTAGTTGGCTACACCTTC
>15|TRBJ2-2|NA|TRBV9|NA
CASSVGHHYTGELFF
TGTGCCAGCAGCGTGGGACACCATTACACCGGGGAGCTGTTTTTT
>15|TRBJ2-3|NA|TRBV5-6|NA
CASRVVGGGTDTQYF
TGTGCCAGCAGGGTTGTGGGCGGGGGCACAGATACGCAGTATTTT
>14|TRBJ2-2|NA|TRBV28|NA
CASTSFLGPGELFF
TGTGCCAGTACTTCCTTTTTGGGGCCCGGGGAGCTGTTTTTT
>15|TRBJ2-7|NA|TRBV30|NA
CAWSVGGTVHYEQYF
TGTGCCTGGAGTGTAGGGGGGACAGTACACTACGAGCAGTACTTC
>11|TRBJ2-3|NA|TRBV25-1|NA
CASSLKDTQYF
TGTGCCAGCAGTCTCAAGGACACGCAGTATTTT
>16|TRBJ2-5|TRBD1|TRBV5-5|NA
CASSLLGTVPQEGQYF
TGTGCCAGCAGCTTGTTGGGGACAGTCCCCCAAGAGGGCCAGTACTTC
>15|TRBJ2-7|NA|TRBV25-1|NA
CASSTRIGVTYEQYF
TGTGCCAGCAGTACCCGTATCGGGGTAACCTACGAGCAGTACTTC
>14|TRBJ2-5|TRBD2|TRBV6-5|once
CASSYVRLAETQYF
TGTGCCAGCAGTTACGTAAGACTAGCGGAGACCCAGTACTTC
>13|TRBJ2-7|TRBD1|TRBV6-5|NA
CASSWTGPYEQYF
TGTGCCAGCAGTTGGACAGGGCCCTACGAGCAGTACTTC
>15|TRBJ2-1|TRBD1|TRBV29-1|NA
CSVAPGTGGFYEQFF
TGCAGCGTTGCCCCCGGGACAGGGGGCTTTTATGAGCAGTTCTTC
>14|TRBJ2-5|NA|TRBV6-6|once
CASSRDPPRETQYF
TGTGCCAGCAGCCGCGACCCCCCAAGGGAGACCCAGTACTTC
>11|TRBJ1-1|NA|TRBV25-1|NA
CASVGQIEAFF
TGTGCCAGCGTAGGACAGATAGAAGCTTTCTTT
>16|TRBJ1-3|TRBD1|TRBV5-6|NA
CASSLVGTGAGNTIYF
TGTGCCAGCAGCTTGGTCGGGACAGGGGCTGGAAACACCATATATTTT
>16|TRBJ2-5|TRBD2|TRBV11-2|once
CASSLGLAGGRETQYF
TGTGCCAGCAGCTTAGGACTAGCGGGGGGTAGGGAGACCCAGTACTTC
>16|TRBJ1-6|NA|TRBV5-1|NA
CASSLGGVGGNSPLHF
TGCGCCAGCAGCTTGGGAGGGGTTGGGGGTAATTCACCCCTCCACTTT
>17|TRBJ2-3|TRBD2|TRBV15|NA
CATSSRTLAGITDTQYF
TGTGCCACCAGCAGTAGAACCCTAGCGGGAATCACAGATACGCAGTATTTT
>15|TRBJ1-3|NA|TRBV5-1|NA
CASSLLGAAGNTIYF
TGCGCCAGCAGCTTGCTGGGGGCGGCTGGAAACACCATATATTTT
>16|TRBJ2-7|TRBD2|TRBV7-2|once
CASSLWPGLAPSEQYF
TGTGCCAGCAGCTTATGGCCGGGACTAGCGCCCTCCGAGCAGTACTTC
>16|TRBJ2-3|TRBD2|TRBV9|NA
CASSPRLAGGGDTQYF
TGTGCCAGCAGCCCCCGACTAGCGGGAGGGGGAGATACGCAGTATTTT
>13|TRBJ1-2|NA|TRBV7-8|NA
CASSLANSHGYTF
TGTGCCAGCAGCTTAGCGAACAGCCATGGCTACACCTTC
>17|TRBJ2-3|NA|TRBV28|NA
CASSLPSGAGALDTQYF
TGTGCCAGCAGTCTCCCCTCGGGGGCGGGGGCATTGGATACGCAGTATTTT
>17|TRBJ2-7|TRBD2|TRBV7-9|NA
CASSSGLAGGLSYEQYF
TGTGCCAGCAGCTCGGGACTAGCGGGAGGTCTCTCCTACGAGCAGTACTTC
>12|TRBJ2-7|NA|TRBV28|NA
CASRTGTYEQYF
TGTGCCAGCAGGACCGGGACCTACGAGCAGTACTTC
>13|TRBJ1-1|NA|TRBV19|NA
CASGGSRNTEAFF
TGTGCCAGTGGAGGGAGTAGAAACACTGAAGCTTTCTTT
>14|TRBJ1-6|NA|TRBV5-5|NA
CASSLSQGNSPLHF
TGTGCCAGCAGCTTGAGCCAGGGTAATTCACCCCTCCACTTT
>15|TRBJ1-1|TRBD1|TRBV5-6|NA
CASSLAGTVGIEAFF
TGTGCCAGCAGCTTGGCCGGGACAGTGGGTATTGAAGCTTTCTTT